The 22 T cell receptor beta chains reported below all come from one sample, sequenced in a study of blood T cell repertoires in COVID-19. Sequencing was performed with immunoSEQ multiplex PCR; in TCRdb, only in-frame clones are kept and a portion is missing. This sample has approximately 350,000 clones; around 83% occur once, and the top ten carry around 5%. The source material was PBMCs or T cells enriched from blood (not recorded which). Receptors originate from a woman in her forties or fifties who had recovered from COVID-19.

The chain recombines TRBV2 with TRBJ1-1; tentative D call: TRBD1 (6 bases). V gave up 4 bases and J gave up 4 bases, with 7 bases separating them. This CDR3 has 12 residues. Germline V lookup: CDR1 SNHLY, CDR2 FYNNEI. The CDR3: CASSGGGTEAFF. CDR3 coding DNA: TGTGCCAGCAGTGGAGGGGGCACTGAAGCTTTCTTT.

The CDR3, as DNA: TGCGCCAGCAGCTGGGGATGGACTAGGTCCACCGGGGAGCTGTTTTTT. Its translation: CASSWGWTRSTGELFF. The chain is built from TRBV5-1 and TRBJ2-2; 7 nucleotides line up with TRBD2. The trim removed 3 bases at V and 4 bases at J, leaving 9 bases unmatched. This CDR3 is 16 amino acids long. Germline loops: CDR1 SGHRS, CDR2 YFSETQ.

J is TRBJ1-5 and V is TRBV7-6; the D is unclear. The CDR3 is 18 amino acids. Germline V CDR1 and CDR2: SGHVS, FNYEAQ. Trimming cost V 5 bases and J 0 bases, with 20 bases left between them. The CDR3 DNA is TGTGCCAGCAGCCCCCTCTCAGAGGCATTTTATAGCAATCAGCCCCAGCATTTT. Protein sequence: CASSPLSEAFYSNQPQHF. Filled out from reference TRBV7-6 and TRBJ1-5, the complete variable domain reads GAGVSQSPRYKVTKRGQDVALRCDPISGHVSLYWYRQALGQGPEFLTYFNYEAQQDKSGLPNDRFSAERPEGSISTLTIQRTEQRDSAMYRCASSPLSEAFYSNQPQHFGDGTRLSIL.

The V call is TRBV5-1, the J call TRBJ1-4; TRBD1 matches at 7 bases. V lost 5 bases and J lost 6; bases outside the gene matches: 16. The CDR3 extends over 17 amino acids. The germline V gene has CDR1 SGHRS and CDR2 YFSETQ. This chain's CDR3 is CASSSEPKGAWDEKLFF. DNA of the CDR3: TGCGCCAGCAGTTCAGAGCCCAAGGGGGCTTGGGATGAAAAACTGTTTTTT.

The rearrangement joins TRBV28 to TRBJ1-1, with TRBD1 matching over 10 bases. Germline loops: CDR1 MDHEN, CDR2 SYDVKM. The CDR3 sequence is 16 residues long. Trimming removed 2 bases from V and 3 bases from J; junction bases left unmatched: 6. CDR3 loop: CASSLRQGAGDTEAFF. The CDR3 bases are TGTGCCAGCAGTTTACGACAGGGGGCGGGGGACACTGAAGCTTTCTTT.

Concerning this clone: The junction departs from germline at one end; a sequencing error may be responsible. The rearrangement links TRBV9 to TRBJ1-1; perhaps TRBD1 as D (6 bases). CDR3 length equals 14 residues. Per the germline V gene, CDR1 is SGDLS and CDR2 is YYNGEE. The CDR3 loop is CASSAGVGNAEAFF. The CDR3 bases are TGTGCCAGCAGCGCAGGGGTCGGGAACGCTGAAGCTTTCTTT.

This chain links TRBV19 with TRBJ2-2, with D unresolved. CDR1 is LNHDA and CDR2 is SQIVND in the germline V gene (reference sequence). This CDR3 comprises 14 residues. The germline V and J ends were trimmed by 1 base and 2 bases, with 5 bases remaining between them. In DNA form, the CDR3 reads TGTGCCAGTAGTATAGTCAGAAACACCGGGGAGCTGTTTTTT. Amino acids: CASSIVRNTGELFF.

V and J are TRBV6-1 and TRBJ1-1; tentative D call: TRBD1 (6 bases). The CDR3 consists of 15 residues. The V gene lost 2 bases and the J gene lost 1 base, with 11 bases spanning the gap. Germline V gene data show CDR1 as MNHNS and CDR2 as SASEGT. The CDR3 is CASSERGRGNTEAFF. CDR3 coding DNA: TGTGCCAGCAGTGAAAGGGGGAGGGGGAACACTGAAGCTTTCTTT.

This chain uses TRBV6-5 with TRBJ2-1; a weak D match, TRBD2 (6 bases). The CDR3 totals 16 residues. Trimming removed 4 bases at V and 7 bases at J, with 20 bases between. CDR1 is MNHEY, CDR2 SVGAGI, per germline. CDR3 coding DNA: TGTGCCAGCAGTTCCAGGGACCTAGCGAGGGGTAATGAGCAGTTCTTC. Protein: CASSSRDLARGNEQFF.

The chain couples TRBV16 to TRBJ2-1; TRBD2 aligns across 10 bases. This CDR3 spans 15 amino acids. V lost 5 bases, J lost 3 bases, and 4 bases stayed unmatched. Germline V gene sequence: CDR1 KGHSY, CDR2 FQNENV. CDR3 coding DNA: TGTGCCAGCAGCACTCTAGCGGGAGACTACAATGAGCAGTTCTTC. Amino acids: CASSTLAGDYNEQFF.

The J gene is TRBJ1-5, the V gene TRBV5-6; possible D gene TRBD1, 5 bases. With 0 bases removed from V and 3 bases from J, the gap between germline ends came to 10 bases. The CDR3 is 15 residues long. Per germline, CDR1 SGHDT and CDR2 YYEEEE. The CDR3 protein is CASSLAGGNNQPQHF. DNA for the CDR3: TGTGCCAGCAGCTTGGCCGGGGGGAACAATCAGCCCCAGCATTTT.

The J gene is TRBJ1-4, the V gene TRBV12-3 or TRBV12-4; D possibly corresponds to TRBD1 (5 bases). The CDR3 extends over 13 amino acids. Deletions cut 3 bases from V and 5 bases from J, with 7 bases between. CDR3 sequence reads: CASSFGGNEKLFF. The CDR3 DNA sequence: TGTGCCAGCAGTTTCGGGGGAAATGAAAAACTGTTTTTT.

The V call is TRBV2, the J call TRBJ1-1; 9 nucleotides line up with TRBD1. V lost 4 bases and J lost 3; bases outside the gene matches: 9. CDR3 length: 16 residues. In germline, CDR1 is SNHLY, CDR2 FYNNEI. CDR3 sequence (DNA): TGTGCCAGCAGTGTAGGGACAGGGAGTTTGTACACTGAAGCTTTCTTT. This translates into CASSVGTGSLYTEAFF.

V and J are TRBV5-4 and TRBJ1-3; D may be TRBD1 (5 bases). Deletions cut 2 bases from V and 4 bases from J, with 16 bases between. CDR3 length: 16 amino acids. In germline, CDR1 is SGHNT, CDR2 YYREEE (reference sequence). CDR3 residues: CASSFSDRPSGNTIYF. The CDR3, as DNA: TGTGCCAGCAGCTTCTCCGACAGACCCTCCGGAAACACCATATATTTT.

The rearrangement links TRBV7-8 to TRBJ1-5, with 7 bases that match TRBD1. Germline V lookup: CDR1 SGHVS, CDR2 FQNEAQ. J was trimmed by 5 bases and V by 5 bases; bases with no gene match: 9. This CDR3 has 15 amino acids. CDR3 amino acids: CASSHGRDSHQPQHF. Written as DNA, the CDR3 is TGTGCCAGCAGCCACGGGAGGGACAGCCATCAGCCCCAGCATTTT.

This rearrangement joins TRBV9 to TRBJ1-2, with D uncertain. V lost 4 bases, J lost 4 bases, and 8 bases lay in between. The CDR3 is 12 residues long. The germline CDR1 and CDR2 sequences are SGDLS and YYNGEE. CDR3: CASSSSVYGYTF. CDR3 DNA: TGTGCCAGCAGCTCTAGTGTCTATGGCTACACCTTC.

The chain combines TRBV25-1 with TRBJ2-1, with 8 bases lining up with TRBD1. With 6 bases clipped from V and 3 bases from J, the junction kept 4 bases outside the gene matches. The V gene's germline CDR1 is MGHDK and CDR2 SYGVNS. The CDR3 has 14 amino acids. The CDR3 DNA reads TGTGCCAGCAGCGGGACAGGAAACTACAATGAGCAGTTCTTC. Translation gives CASSGTGNYNEQFF. Looking up the rest from reference TRBV25-1 and TRBJ2-1 gives the full variable domain: EADIYQTPRYLVIGTGKKITLECSQTMGHDKMYWYQQDPGMELHLIHYSYGVNSTEKGDLSSESTVSRIRTEHFPLTLESARPSHTSQYLCASSGTGNYNEQFFGPGTRLTVL.

This chain connects TRBV5-1 to TRBJ1-4; tentative D call: TRBD1 (6 bases). This CDR3 has 14 residues. V was clipped by 6 bases and J by 1 base, with 10 bases between them. Germline CDR1 is SGHRS and CDR2 is YFSETQ. CDR3 bases: TGCGCCAGCACCGCAGGGGTAACTAATGAAAAACTGTTTTTT. Translating gives CASTAGVTNEKLFF.

This clone was recorded only once. The chain links TRBV4-3 to TRBJ1-1; 7 nucleotides agree with TRBD1. Losses at the gene ends were 3 bases for V and 10 bases for J; bases not matched to a gene: 8. CDR1 is LGHNA, CDR2 YSLEER, per germline. There are 13 residues in the CDR3. The CDR3 DNA reads as TGCGCCAGCAGCCAGGGCCCCGGGACAGCAGCTTTCTTT. It translates to CASSQGPGTAAFF.

The V and J genes are TRBV2 and TRBJ1-2; D unresolved. Germline CDR1 and CDR2: SNHLY and FYNNEI. With 2 bases removed from V and 9 bases from J, the gap between germline ends came to 13 bases. This CDR3 has 13 amino acids. CDR3 nucleotides: TGTGCCAGCAGTGAACTTTTTTCCGGGAGCTACACCTTC. Translated, it gives CASSELFSGSYTF.

The V and J genes are TRBV11-2 and TRBJ1-2; unclear D gene. Germline V CDR1 and CDR2: SGHAT, FQNNGV. Trimming stripped 4 bases from V and 2 bases from J, with 14 bases between. CDR3 length: 15 residues. CDR3 sequence: CASSSAGRSNYGYTF. CDR3 coding DNA: TGTGCCAGCAGCTCTGCGGGCAGGTCCAACTATGGCTACACCTTC.

The chain couples TRBV28 to TRBJ1-2, with TRBD1 identical over 7 bases. This CDR3 is 13 amino acids long. The junction had 9 bases not matched to a gene; V was cut back by 6 bases and J by 8 bases. CDR1 and CDR2 from the germline V gene are MDHEN and SYDVKM. The CDR3, as DNA: TGTGCCAGCAGAGACAGGGTCCTAGGGGGCTACACCTTC. Protein: CASRDRVLGGYTF.